This is a list of T cell receptor beta chains from one sample in a study of CD8 T cells in ankylosing spondylitis. From the 5' RACE reads, TCRdb called clonotypes with MiXCR, one entry per CDR3 protein. The sample carries 90,000 to 120,000 distinct CDR3 sequences, 24% recorded once. Sequencing was done on a sample of synovial fluid, either unsorted or a sorted T cell fraction (not recorded which). Every receptor here comes from a male donor with ankylosing spondylitis. Both conserved end residues are part of each CDR3. The D gene is left open where the match is weak. Only some rows state a clone size, as once, few, many or a class for expanded clones.

15	TRBJ2-1	few	TRBV5-1	.	TGCGCCAGCAGCTGGGACGGTAGCTCCTACAATGAGCAGTTCTTC	CASSWDGSSYNEQFF
17	TRBJ2-2	.	TRBV20-1	.	TGCAGTGCTAGTTATTTCTCGGGACGGGAGAACACCGGGGAGCTGTTTTTT	CSASYFSGRENTGELFF
13	TRBJ2-5	.	TRBV5-1	.	TGCGCCAGCAGCTTAACGGGAGAGGAGACCCAGTACTTC	CASSLTGEETQYF
14	TRBJ2-5	many	TRBV5-1	.	TGCGCCAGCAGCTTGGGAAGGGACCGCAGGACCCAGTACTTC	CASSLGRDRRTQYF
17	TRBJ2-3	many	TRBV24-1	TRBD2	TGTGCCACCGGCCTGACTAGCGGGAGGAGTGACACAGATACGCAGTATTTT	CATGLTSGRSDTDTQYF
12	TRBJ2-7	many	TRBV20-1	TRBD2	TGCAGTCTTAAGGGGACTAGCGGCGAGCAGTACTTC	CSLKGTSGEQYF
16	TRBJ2-3	.	TRBV7-2	TRBD2	TGTGCCAGCAGCTTCTTAGCGGGAGTTGGCACAGATACGCAGTATTTT	CASSFLAGVGTDTQYF
14	TRBJ2-1	.	TRBV5-1	TRBD2	TGCGCCAGCAGCTTGTCACTAGCGGACAATGAGCAGTTCTTC	CASSLSLADNEQFF
14	TRBJ1-2	.	TRBV12-3/TRBV12-4	.	TGTGCCAGCAGCCCCGACAGGCCCAGCTATGGCTACACCTTC	CASSPDRPSYGYTF
13	TRBJ2-2	medium-sized	TRBV20-1	.	TGCAGTGCTAGTATCCCAGGGACCGGGGAGCTGTTTTTT	CSASIPGTGELFF
15	TRBJ2-7	.	TRBV5-6	.	TGTGCCAGCAGCCTCAGACAGGCCCGAAACTACGAGCAGTACTTC	CASSLRQARNYEQYF
16	TRBJ2-2	.	TRBV5-1	.	TGCGCCAGCAGCTTGGGACAGAATCTTAACACCGGGGAGCTGTTTTTT	CASSLGQNLNTGELFF
14	TRBJ2-2	few	TRBV20-1	TRBD1	TGCAGTGCTAGAAGGACAGGTTACACCGGGGAGCTGTTTTTT	CSARRTGYTGELFF
14	TRBJ1-2	.	TRBV7-9	.	TGTGCCAGCAGCCAGGACGGAACTAACTATGGCTACACCTTC	CASSQDGTNYGYTF
15	TRBJ2-2	.	TRBV11-2	TRBD1	TGTGCCAGCAGCAAGGGACAGGTGAACACCGGGGAGCTGTTTTTT	CASSKGQVNTGELFF
15	TRBJ1-2	.	TRBV21-1	.	TGTGCCAGCAGCAAAAATTGGCTCAGCCGCCATGGCTACACCTTC	CASSKNWLSRHGYTF
13	TRBJ1-2	.	TRBV11-3	TRBD1	TGTGCCAGCAGCTTCGGACAGGACTATGGCTACACCTTC	CASSFGQDYGYTF
13	TRBJ2-1	.	TRBV18	.	TGTGCCAGCTCACCACCGGGGCAATTTGAGCAGTTCTTC	CASSPPGQFEQFF
13	TRBJ2-5	.	TRBV5-1	.	TGCGCCAGCAGCCCCCAAGGGGTAGAGACCCAGTACTTC	CASSPQGVETQYF
13	TRBJ1-5	.	TRBV29-1	.	TGCAGCGTTGATGCAGGGCCCAATCAGCCCCAGCATTTT	CSVDAGPNQPQHF
14	TRBJ2-1	.	TRBV27	.	TGTGCCAGCAGTTTGTGGGAGGCATACAATGAGCAGTTCTTC	CASSLWEAYNEQFF
18	TRBJ1-5	.	TRBV7-8	TRBD1	TGTGCCAGCAGCCTAGGAGGACAGGGGAGATTAAGAAATCAGCCCCAGCATTTT	CASSLGGQGRLRNQPQHF
14	TRBJ2-3	.	TRBV7-2	TRBD2	TGTGCCAGCAGCTCGGCGGGAGACGATGATACGCAGTATTTT	CASSSAGDDDTQYF
16	TRBJ2-7	few	TRBV7-2	TRBD1	TGTGCCAGCAGCTTGGCCGGACAGGGGCTTCCCTACGAGCAGTACTTC	CASSLAGQGLPYEQYF
15	TRBJ1-2	.	TRBV2	TRBD1	TGTGCCAGCAGTGAAGAATGGGACAGCTCCTATGGCTACACCTTC	CASSEEWDSSYGYTF
15	TRBJ2-5	many	TRBV5-1	TRBD2	TGCGCCAGCAGCCGAGAAGGACTAGACCAAGAGACCCAGTACTTC	CASSREGLDQETQYF
15	TRBJ2-1	.	TRBV11-3	TRBD1	TGTGCCAGCAGCTCCCGGACAGGGGAATTTAATGAGCAGTTCTTC	CASSSRTGEFNEQFF
13	TRBJ1-2	few	TRBV30	TRBD1	TGTGCCGGGGGGACAGGGGTTGGCTATGGCTACACCTTC	CAGGTGVGYGYTF
13	TRBJ2-3	few	TRBV20-1	TRBD2	TGCAGTGCTAGGGGGGGGAGCACAGATACGCAGTATTTT	CSARGGSTDTQYF
15	TRBJ2-2	.	TRBV19	TRBD1	TGTGCCAGTAGTCCCCAGGGACAGATACCCGGGGAGCTGTTTTTT	CASSPQGQIPGELFF
11	TRBJ2-7	many	TRBV20-1	.	TGCAGTGCTGGCCCTTTAGCCGAGCAGTACTTC	CSAGPLAEQYF
12	TRBJ2-1	.	TRBV10-1	.	TGCGCCAGCAGTTTTAACGTTGGTGAGCAGTTCTTC	CASSFNVGEQFF
18	TRBJ2-1	many	TRBV19	TRBD2	TGTGCCAGTAGTATGACTAGCGGGAGGGCCGGGTCCTACAATGAGCAGTTCTTC	CASSMTSGRAGSYNEQFF
14	TRBJ1-1	.	TRBV10-3	.	TGTGCCATCAGTGAGGGGGAGTGGAACACTGAAGCTTTCTTT	CAISEGEWNTEAFF
15	TRBJ2-1	few	TRBV5-1	TRBD2	TGCGCCAGCAGCTTGGGGACTAGCGGGACCAATGAGCAGTTCTTC	CASSLGTSGTNEQFF
14	TRBJ1-2	.	TRBV3-1	TRBD1	TGTGCCAGCAGCCCGACAGGGATCGTCTATGGCTACACCTTC	CASSPTGIVYGYTF
15	TRBJ2-3	.	TRBV4-1	.	TGCGCCAGCAGCCAAGATGGAGTACCAGGCGATACGCAGTATTTT	CASSQDGVPGDTQYF
14	TRBJ2-2	few	TRBV2	TRBD1	TGTGCCAGCGAGGACAGGGGGAACACCGGGGAGCTGTTTTTT	CASEDRGNTGELFF
13	TRBJ2-5	.	TRBV20-1	.	TGCAGTGCTAATAACAGGCTCCAAGAGACCCAGTACTTC	CSANNRLQETQYF
13	TRBJ1-2	.	TRBV25-1	TRBD1	TGTGCCAGCAGTGGGGAGGGGGCATGGGGCTACACCTTC	CASSGEGAWGYTF
14	TRBJ2-1	few	TRBV7-9	TRBD2	TGTGCCAGCAGCGTCGGGACTATTTACAATGAGCAGTTCTTC	CASSVGTIYNEQFF
15	TRBJ1-5	.	TRBV5-6	.	TGTGCCAGCAGCCGAAGGACAGATCCCAATCAGCCCCAGCATTTT	CASSRRTDPNQPQHF
15	TRBJ2-1	medium-sized	TRBV6-1	TRBD1	TGTGCCAGCAGAATACAGGGGGATTTCTACAATGAGCAGTTCTTC	CASRIQGDFYNEQFF
20	TRBJ2-1	few	TRBV4-2	.	TGTGCCAGCAGCCAAGGTTGGGAAGGTGGTATCGGCAATACCTACAATGAGCAGTTCTTC	CASSQGWEGGIGNTYNEQFF
14	TRBJ1-5	.	TRBV5-1	.	TGCGCCAGCAGCTTGGATCCAATTAGGCAGCCCCAGCATTTT	CASSLDPIRQPQHF
13	TRBJ2-3	few	TRBV29-1	.	TGCAGCGTTGAAGAGGTGAAGCTGGATACGCAGTATTTT	CSVEEVKLDTQYF
16	TRBJ2-5	few	TRBV11-2	.	TGTGCCAGCAGCTGGGGTACAGGAACAGCAGAAGAGACCCAGTACTTC	CASSWGTGTAEETQYF
14	TRBJ2-7	once	TRBV27	.	TGTGCCAGCAGGGATCGGGACACCACCTACGAGCAGTACTTC	CASRDRDTTYEQYF
13	TRBJ1-2	many	TRBV3-1	.	TGTGCCAGCAGCCAAGATGGCAGGGGTGGCTACACCTTC	CASSQDGRGGYTF
14	TRBJ1-3	few	TRBV5-1	.	TGCGCCAGCAGCCGGGCAGGGGCTGGAAACACCATATATTTT	CASSRAGAGNTIYF
12	TRBJ2-1	few	TRBV10-1	.	TGCGCCAGCAGCCACGGGGGCAATGAGCAGTTCTTC	CASSHGGNEQFF
12	TRBJ2-5	.	TRBV20-1	.	TGCAGTGCTAGTATGGCTCAAGAGACCCAGTACTTC	CSASMAQETQYF
12	TRBJ2-5	.	TRBV3-1	.	TGTGCCAGCAGCTCTAGGTTGGAGACCCAGTACTTC	CASSSRLETQYF
12	TRBJ1-2	many	TRBV5-5	TRBD1	TGTGCCAGCACGACAGGGGACTATGGCTACACCTTC	CASTTGDYGYTF
15	TRBJ2-2	.	TRBV7-2	.	TGTGCCAGCAGCTTAGCCGTCGGAAACACCGGGGAGCTGTTTTTT	CASSLAVGNTGELFF
13	TRBJ1-2	few	TRBV20-1	.	TGCAGTGCTAGAGAGGGAGCGGACTATGGCTACACCTTC	CSAREGADYGYTF
15	TRBJ2-7	few	TRBV4-2	.	TGTGCCAGCAGCCAACCGGGCCTTAGCTCCTACGAGCAGTACTTC	CASSQPGLSSYEQYF
13	TRBJ1-2	.	TRBV29-1	.	TGCAGCGTGGGTGGGAACCGGGACTATGGCTACACCTTC	CSVGGNRDYGYTF
15	TRBJ2-7	few	TRBV5-1	TRBD1	TGCGCCAGCAGCTTGGCCGGAGGCAGGGGGTACGAGCAGTACTTC	CASSLAGGRGYEQYF